Listed here are 15 T cell receptor beta chains from one sample, sequenced in a study of Ad26.COV2.S vaccination and SARS-CoV-2 variants. Clones were read by immunoSEQ multiplex PCR, and TCRdb kept only the in-frame ones, dropping some. The sample lists some 420,000 clones, roughly 90% occurring once. As for treatment: around 19 received Ad26.COV2.S at low or high dose, single or two shots; about 5 received placebo; per-sample allocation not given. Sampling was done on day 63 after the first vaccine or placebo injection. The source material was peripheral blood, sampled in a trial of Ad26.COV2.S vaccine versus placebo. Source of these receptors: a person between 18 and 60 years old who received the Ad26.COV2.S COVID-19 vaccine or a placebo.

This clone came up a few times. The gene calls are TRBV5-1 and TRBJ2-7, with 8 nucleotides matching TRBD2. This CDR3 is built from 16 residues. The ends lost 0 bases at V and 4 bases at J; junction bases unmatched: 9. Per germline, CDR1 SGHRS and CDR2 YFSETQ. The CDR3, as DNA: TGCGCCAGCAGCTTGGATATTAGCGGGACGCCTTACGAGCAGTACTTC. Protein sequence: CASSLDISGTPYEQYF.

The gene calls are TRBV3-1 (or the pseudogene TRBV3-2) and TRBJ2-1; 8 nucleotides align to TRBD2. Germline V CDR1 and CDR2: LGHDT, YNNKEL (reference sequence). V trimming: 0 bases; J trimming: 7 bases; junction bases outside the gene matches: 5. CDR3 length: 15 residues. The DNA of the CDR3 is TGTGCCAGCAGCCAAGATCCACTAGCGGTTAATGAGCAGTTCTTC. Residues: CASSQDPLAVNEQFF.

This clone has a single count. The chain combines TRBV28 with TRBJ1-3; tentative D call: TRBD1 (5 bases). Germline CDR1 MDHEN, CDR2 SYDVKM. There are 16 residues in the CDR3. The V gene lost 5 bases and the J gene lost 0 bases, with 14 bases spanning the gap. The CDR3 loop reads CASSELGQYSGNTIYF. As DNA, the CDR3 is TGTGCCAGCAGTGAACTGGGGCAATACTCTGGAAACACCATATATTTT.

This chain joins TRBV7-3 and TRBJ1-1; 9 bases align to TRBD1. The J segment lost 0 bases and the V segment lost 3 bases, leaving 14 bases of the junction unmatched. Germline V CDR1 and CDR2: SGHTA, FQGTGA. The CDR3 sequence is 19 residues long. The CDR3 DNA reads as TGTGCCAGCAGCTTGACCCCCACAGGGGGCAGGGGGCTGAACACTGAAGCTTTCTTT. Residues: CASSLTPTGGRGLNTEAFF.

This sequence joins TRBV5-4 and TRBJ2-5; D unclear. CDR1 is SGHNT, CDR2 YYREEE, per germline (reference sequence). V lost 0 bases and J 3 bases, leaving 3 bases between the germline ends. The CDR3 runs 12 residues. In nucleotides, the CDR3 is TGTGCCAGCAGCTTGGAGAAAGAGACCCAGTACTTC. The encoded protein is CASSLEKETQYF.

The rearrangement joins TRBV24-1 to TRBJ2-1, with D uncertain. Trimming stripped 3 bases from V and 0 bases from J, with 5 bases between. Germline CDR1 KGHDR, CDR2 SFDVKD. CDR3 length: 14 residues. In nucleotides, the CDR3 is TGTGCCACCAGTGATCGGTACTCCTACAATGAGCAGTTCTTC. This gives the protein CATSDRYSYNEQFF.

The V and J genes are TRBV7-2 and TRBJ2-7; TRBD1 is a possible D gene (5 bases). The CDR3 is 15 residues long. The V end was cut by 5 bases, the J end by 2 bases, with 16 bases between. Germline CDR1 and CDR2: SGHTA and FQGNSA. CDR3: CASSLGAADTYEQYF. DNA of the CDR3: TGTGCCAGCAGCCTTGGGGCAGCCGACACCTACGAGCAGTACTTC. The whole variable domain, filled in from reference TRBV7-2 and TRBJ2-7, reads GAGVSQSPSNKVTEKGKDVELRCDPISGHTALYWYRQSLGQGLEFLIYFQGNSAPDKSGLPSDRFSAERTGGSVSTLTIQRTQQEDSAVYLCASSLGAADTYEQYFGPGTRLTVT.

This sequence joins TRBV7-9 and TRBJ2-3; a possible D gene is TRBD2 (5 bases). V lost 1 base to trimming and J lost 2 bases, with 16 bases between them. Germline assignment: CDR1 SEHNR and CDR2 FQNEAQ (reference sequence). The CDR3 totals 17 residues. As DNA, the CDR3 is TGTGCCAGCAGCTTAGGAGGGCTAGCAATATCCACAGATACGCAGTATTTT. Amino acids: CASSLGGLAISTDTQYF.

The J gene is TRBJ1-2, the V gene TRBV5-5; D is undetermined. The CDR3 covers 14 residues. Trimming removed 4 bases from V and 3 bases from J, with 13 bases in between. The germline V gene has CDR1 SGHKS and CDR2 YYEKEE (reference sequence). The CDR3, as DNA: TGTGCCAGCAGCCCGCCCGGGTCGCACTATGGCTACACCTTC. Translation: CASSPPGSHYGYTF.

The V call is TRBV4-3, the J call TRBJ2-5, with D perhaps matching TRBD1 or TRBD2 (5 bases each). The V gene's germline CDR1 is LGHNA and CDR2 YSLEER. The CDR3 loop spans 13 amino acids. The V gene lost 4 bases and the J gene lost 3 bases, with 9 bases spanning the gap. CDR3 residues: CASSLGTEETQYF. The CDR3 bases are TGCGCCAGCAGCCTAGGGACGGAAGAGACCCAGTACTTC.

The chain combines TRBV5-1 with TRBJ2-5; no definite D call. Per germline, CDR1 SGHRS and CDR2 YFSETQ. Trimming removed 0 bases at V and 7 bases at J, with 4 bases between. The CDR3 covers 11 residues. CDR3 region: CASSLDGTQYF. CDR3 DNA sequence: TGCGCCAGCAGCTTGGACGGGACCCAGTACTTC.

In DNA form, the CDR3 reads TGCGCCAGCAGCCAAGATCTGGGAAACAATGAGCAGTTCTTC. It encodes CASSQDLGNNEQFF. V and J are TRBV4-1 and TRBJ2-1; no reliable D call. The CDR3 loop spans 14 amino acids. The V and J ends lost 0 bases and 5 bases respectively, with 8 bases between them. Germline CDR1 and CDR2: MGHRA and YSYEKL.

This clone was recorded a few times. The chain links TRBV27 to TRBJ1-2; no clear D gene. This CDR3 is 13 amino acids long. V lost 3 bases to trimming and J lost 7 bases, with 12 bases between them. The germline V gene encodes CDR1 MNHEY and CDR2 SMNVEV (reference sequence). CDR3 amino acids: CASSFSGFGGYTF. For the CDR3, the DNA is TGTGCCAGCAGTTTTTCGGGGTTCGGTGGCTACACCTTC.

This rearrangement joins TRBV30 to TRBJ2-2; D remains unclear. The CDR3 consists of 12 residues. Germline CDR1 and CDR2: GTSNPN and SVGIG (reference sequence). Trimming took 4 bases from V and 2 from J, leaving 5 bases between them. The CDR3 nucleotides read TGTGCCTGGACAGATAACACCGGGGAGCTGTTTTTT. Amino acid sequence: CAWTDNTGELFF.

This chain links TRBV24-1 with TRBJ2-5; 10 bases are a match to TRBD2. Germline V lookup: CDR1 KGHDR, CDR2 SFDVKD. This CDR3 has 14 amino acids. Unmatched junction bases numbered 2, after V lost 8 bases and J lost 0 bases. The CDR3: CATTAGGNQETQYF. CDR3 DNA: TGTGCCACCACAGCGGGGGGGAACCAAGAGACCCAGTACTTC.